The clone carrying this T cell receptor beta chain has a handful of counts. Its antigen is still unknown. Germline V gives CDR1 WNHNN, CDR2 SYGVQD (reference sequence). This CDR3 is built from 15 residues. The V gene lost 0 bases and the J gene lost 1 base, with 10 bases spanning the gap. The sample comes from a study of beta chain features in type 1 diabetes. General study results and limits: TCRB CDR3s were moderately but significantly shorter in Type 1 diabetes patients in all four CD4+ subsets.

Reverse transcription of all isolated RNA meant that expressed TCRB transcripts were sequenced. Produced via immunoSEQ multiplex PCR; TCRdb's table is partial and in-frame only. The sample has 450,000 to 600,000 clones, approximately 28% seen once; the top ten hold 0.05% to 0.07%. This clonotype was sampled from a man in his late teens or twenties in good health. Specimen: naive CD4+ T cells from blood. The V and J genes are TRBV10-1 and TRBJ2-7; D possibly corresponds to TRBD2 (6 bases). The CDR3 coding sequence is TGCGCCAGCAGTGAGTCGTCGGGGAGGTCCTACGAGCAGTACTTC. This codes for CASSESSGRSYEQYF.